The 14 T cell receptor beta chains given below trace back to one sample, sequenced in a study of T cell changes during pregnancy in multiple sclerosis. The method was immunoSEQ multiplex PCR; TCRdb's version includes in-frame clones alone and lacks a portion of them. This table has tens of thousands of clones, 80% to 95% appearing once. The sample was peripheral blood, taken in the third trimester of pregnancy. Every receptor here comes from a female donor in good health, enrolled as a control in a pregnancy study.

The chain combines TRBV29-1 with TRBJ1-2; 7 nucleotides match TRBD1. In germline, CDR1 is SQVTM, CDR2 ANQGSEA. V trimming: 3 bases; J trimming: 2 bases; junction bases outside the gene matches: 6. This CDR3 has 14 amino acids. The CDR3 region is CSVEAPGQNYGYTF. DNA of the CDR3: TGCAGCGTTGAGGCTCCGGGACAGAACTATGGCTACACCTTC.

The chain links TRBV4-1 to TRBJ1-4, with D possibly matching TRBD1 (6 bases). With 1 base removed from V and 5 bases from J, the gap between germline ends came to 14 bases. Germline CDR1 reads MGHRA; CDR2 reads YSYEKL. This CDR3 contains 16 residues. As DNA, the CDR3 is TGCGCCAGCAGCCAAGCGGTGGGGGCGTCGAATGAAAAACTGTTTTTT. It is translated as CASSQAVGASNEKLFF.

This chain connects TRBV10-3 to TRBJ1-1; 7 positions agree with TRBD1. The CDR3 covers 17 residues. The V and J ends lost 10 bases and 0 bases, in that order; junction bases with no gene match: 17. Germline-derived CDR1 and CDR2 are ENHRY and SYGVKD. This CDR3 is CATWDRNKLGMNTEAFF. The DNA of the CDR3 is TGTGCCACTTGGGACAGAAACAAACTTGGGATGAACACTGAAGCTTTCTTT.

The rearrangement joins TRBV2 to TRBJ2-4; 10 bases map to TRBD2. The ends lost 7 bases at V and 8 bases at J; junction bases unmatched: 11. Per germline, CDR1 SNHLY and CDR2 FYNNEI. This CDR3 is built from 15 residues. The CDR3 DNA is TGTGCCAGCATTAACAGCGGGAGGGCCCAGGACATTCAGTACTTC. Residues: CASINSGRAQDIQYF.

The chain is built from TRBV6-1 and TRBJ1-2; 8 bases fit TRBD1. The CDR3 sequence is 13 residues long. The germline CDR1 and CDR2 sequences are MNHNS and SASEGT. After removal of 7 bases from V and 5 bases from J, the junction contained 6 bases not matched to a gene. This CDR3 is CASTTGEAYGYTF. CDR3 coding DNA: TGTGCCAGCACGACAGGGGAAGCGTATGGCTACACCTTC.

This sequence joins TRBV9 and TRBJ1-1, with D hard to call. Trimming removed 5 bases from V and 0 bases from J, with 5 bases in between. CDR3 length: 12 amino acids. CDR1 and CDR2 from the germline V gene are SGDLS and YYNGEE. CDR3 coding DNA: TGTGCCAGCAGTACACTGAACACTGAAGCTTTCTTT. Translating it yields CASSTLNTEAFF.

The chain is built from TRBV7-8 and TRBJ2-1, with 10 bases fitting TRBD2. The J segment lost 8 bases and the V segment lost 2 bases, leaving 6 bases of the junction unmatched. The CDR3 has 15 amino acids. CDR1 and CDR2 (germline): SGHVS, FQNEAQ. For the CDR3, the DNA is TGTGCCAGCAGCTTAAAAGCGGGGGGGCCCTATGAGCAGTTCTTC. Encoded protein: CASSLKAGGPYEQFF.

The chain employs TRBV18 and TRBJ2-3; possible D gene TRBD2, 6 bases. Germline V gives CDR1 KGHSH, CDR2 LQKENI. This CDR3 contains 16 residues. The V gene lost 3 bases and the J gene lost 5 bases, with 18 bases spanning the gap. The CDR3 bases are TGTGCCAGCTCACCTGGTGAGACTGGAGGGAGAGATACGCAGTATTTT. This codes for CASSPGETGGRDTQYF.

V is TRBV5-6 and J is TRBJ1-5, with 9 bases that match TRBD1. CDR1 is SGHDT, CDR2 YYEEEE, per germline. The ends lost 4 bases at V and 7 bases at J; junction bases unmatched: 9. This CDR3 is built from 15 residues. CDR3 DNA: TGTGCCAGCAGCCACTTACAGGGGGCTCGGCAGCCCCAGCATTTT. Amino acid sequence: CASSHLQGARQPQHF.

This rearrangement joins TRBV18 to TRBJ2-1, with TRBD2 matching over 12 bases. This CDR3 region has 15 residues. The V gene end was trimmed by 3 bases and the J gene end by 5 bases; junction bases not matched to a gene: 2. Germline CDR1 reads KGHSH; CDR2 reads LQKENI. The CDR3 region has the DNA TGTGCCAGCTCACCGACTAGCGGGAGTAACAATGAGCAGTTCTTC. This gives the protein CASSPTSGSNNEQFF.

V and J are TRBV7-2 and TRBJ2-6; D is perhaps TRBD1 (6 bases). This CDR3 comprises 16 residues. With 5 bases removed from V and 0 bases from J, the gap between germline ends came to 11 bases. The germline V gene encodes CDR1 SGHTA and CDR2 FQGNSA. The CDR3 bases are TGTGCCAGCAGCCTCGGACAGTCCTCTGGGGCCAACGTCCTGACTTTC. Translated, it gives CASSLGQSSGANVLTF.

J is TRBJ2-1 and V is TRBV7-9; perhaps TRBD2 as D (5 bases). Germline values: CDR1 SEHNR, CDR2 FQNEAQ (reference sequence). This CDR3 has 16 amino acids. V shed 10 bases and J shed 4 bases, with 23 bases lying between them. The CDR3 spells CATYRPRGSGYNEQFF. DNA for the CDR3: TGTGCCACATATAGACCACGGGGATCGGGGTACAATGAGCAGTTCTTC.

This clone was recorded once. The chain employs TRBV29-1 and TRBJ2-3; the D gene is possibly TRBD2 (6 bases). The germline V gene has CDR1 SQVTM and CDR2 ANQGSEA. The CDR3 totals 13 residues. Trimming left V 4 bases short and J 6 bases short, with 14 bases between. The CDR3 loop reads CSVADYPRDTQYF. The CDR3 DNA reads TGCAGCGTTGCGGACTACCCAAGGGATACGCAGTATTTT.

The chain employs TRBV9 and TRBJ1-4, with 8 bases matching TRBD1. Germline CDR1 reads SGDLS; CDR2 reads YYNGEE. The junction had 6 bases not matched to a gene; V was cut back by 2 bases and J by 6 bases. The CDR3 length is 15 residues. For the CDR3, the DNA is TGTGCCAGCAGCGTCAGGGGGCTAGTTTATGAAAAACTGTTTTTT. Encoded protein: CASSVRGLVYEKLFF.